These 17 T cell receptor beta chains were sequenced from one sample in a study of T cell changes during pregnancy in multiple sclerosis (dated by TCRdb to the late 2010s). The library was obtained by the immunoSEQ multiplex PCR assay. The table comes from immuneACCESS by way of TCRdb, which keeps in-frame sequences with V and J called. Part of the clones is missing from these tables; in studies checked, under half for an unresolved V gene and the rest for unknown reasons. Counted in this sample were roughly 93,000 clones; about 90% of them appeared once. The biggest ten clones account for about 2% of the sample. This sample comprised peripheral blood, obtained after pregnancy. Source of these receptors: a female donor in good health, enrolled as a control in a pregnancy study.

This clone appeared once. This chain links TRBV6-5 with TRBJ2-7; the D gene is possibly TRBD1 (6 bases). The length of the CDR3 is 13 residues. The germline V gene encodes CDR1 MNHEY and CDR2 SVGAGI. V was shortened by 6 bases and J by 6 bases, with 15 bases between the two germline ends. The CDR3 region has the DNA TGTGCCAGCAGCAGGGGATCTGGGTTCGAGCAGTACTTC. Encoded protein: CASSRGSGFEQYF.

The genes are TRBV21-1 and TRBJ2-7; the table's TRBD1 call for D was not verified on the DNA. TRBV21-1 is a recognized pseudogene. There are 15 residues in the CDR3. DNA of the CDR3: TGTGCCAGCAGCAAAAGGACACCCGAAAATTACGAGCAGTACTTC. The encoded protein is CASSKRTPENYEQYF.

The chain couples TRBV9 to TRBJ2-1, with a tentative D call TRBD2 (6 bases). The CDR3 loop spans 12 amino acids. The germline V gene has CDR1 SGDLS and CDR2 YYNGEE. V lost 4 bases and J 9 bases, leaving 11 bases between the germline ends. The CDR3: CASSPVGGEQFF. The CDR3 nucleotides read TGTGCCAGCAGCCCAGTGGGGGGTGAGCAGTTCTTC.

This clone was seen just once. The rearrangement joins TRBV9 to TRBJ1-1; D unresolved. The CDR3 loop spans 16 amino acids. Germline loops: CDR1 SGDLS, CDR2 YYNGEE. V lost 3 bases and J 0 bases, leaving 15 bases between the germline ends. The CDR3 DNA follows: TGTGCCAGCAGCGGAAAGGGAGGCGGGATGAACACTGAAGCTTTCTTT. It yields the protein CASSGKGGGMNTEAFF.

The rearrangement joins TRBV2 to TRBJ1-1; the D is unclear. CDR1 is SNHLY, CDR2 FYNNEI, per germline. V was shortened by 8 bases and J by 3 bases, with 10 bases between the two germline ends. The CDR3 runs 12 residues. For the CDR3, the DNA is TGTGCCAGCCCAGGTAGTGACACTGAAGCTTTCTTT. Its protein is CASPGSDTEAFF.

The CDR3 DNA sequence: TGCGCCAGCAGCCCAGGACTAGCGGGGGAGTCCGGGGAGCTGTTTTTT. Translation gives CASSPGLAGESGELFF. The genes are TRBV5-1 and TRBJ2-2; 13 nucleotides match TRBD2. CDR3 length: 16 residues. The germline V gene has CDR1 SGHRS and CDR2 YFSETQ. The ends lost 4 bases at V and 6 bases at J; junction bases unmatched: 6.

This sequence joins TRBV7-6 and TRBJ2-3; TRBD2 aligns across 11 bases. CDR1 SGHVS and CDR2 FNYEAQ come from the germline V gene. The CDR3 runs to 14 residues. Germline trimming cut 8 bases from V and 3 bases from J; bases unmatched to any gene: 4. CDR3 sequence: CASSGLAETDTQYF. Written as DNA, the CDR3 is TGTGCCAGCTCGGGACTAGCGGAGACAGATACGCAGTATTTT. The entire variable domain, with the rest obtained from reference TRBV7-6 and TRBJ2-3, is as follows: GAGVSQSPRYKVTKRGQDVALRCDPISGHVSLYWYRQALGQGPEFLTYFNYEAQQDKSGLPNDRFSAERPEGSISTLTIQRTEQRDSAMYRCASSGLAETDTQYFGPGTRLTVL.

The J gene is TRBJ2-3, the V gene TRBV6-6; 8 nucleotides line up with TRBD2. This CDR3 spans 15 amino acids. CDR1 is MNHNY and CDR2 is SVGAGI in the germline V gene (reference sequence). V gave up 7 bases and J gave up 5 bases; unmatched junction bases: 11. This CDR3 reads CASNSLGGVIDTQYF. CDR3 nucleotide sequence: TGTGCCAGCAACTCCCTCGGGGGGGTGATAGATACGCAGTATTTT.

The chain employs TRBV13 and TRBJ2-3; no reliable D call. The CDR3 runs to 14 residues. Trimming took 0 bases from V and 5 from J, leaving 9 bases between them. CDR1 and CDR2 from the germline V gene are PRHDT and FYEKMQ (reference sequence). CDR3 in DNA: TGTGCCAGCAGCTTAGGCCCCCGAGGAGATACGCAGTATTTT. It is translated as CASSLGPRGDTQYF.

The V gene is TRBV7-2, the J gene TRBJ2-7; TRBD2 is a possible D gene (6 bases). The CDR3 has 13 residues. Trimming shortened V by 5 bases and J by 7 bases, and 15 bases separated the two germline ends. Germline V CDR1 and CDR2: SGHTA, FQGNSA. CDR3 residues: CASSATRLVEQYF. DNA of the CDR3: TGTGCCAGCAGCGCGACGAGACTAGTGGAGCAGTACTTC.

This clone was detected once. The sample holds other DNA sequences that translate to the same CDR3. The chain is built from TRBV27 and TRBJ1-3, with D perhaps TRBD1 (6 bases). CDR3 size: 15 residues. CDR1 is MNHEY, CDR2 SMNVEV, per germline (reference sequence). Deletions cut 1 base from V and 2 bases from J, with 9 bases between. The DNA for the CDR3 is TGTGCCAGCAGTTTATTGGGACACCCTGGAAACACCATATATTTT. It is translated as CASSLLGHPGNTIYF.

The chain recombines TRBV18 with TRBJ1-5; D possibly corresponds to TRBD1 (5 bases). Germline lookup yields CDR1 KGHSH and CDR2 LQKENI. The CDR3 consists of 13 residues. Trimming took 3 bases from V and 7 from J, leaving 10 bases between them. CDR3 nucleotides: TGTGCCAGCTCACCGCTGGGGGGGCAGCCCCAGCATTTT. It is translated as CASSPLGGQPQHF.

This chain uses TRBV7-9 with TRBJ2-1; tentative D call: TRBD2 (6 bases). The germline CDR1 and CDR2 sequences are SEHNR and FQNEAQ (reference sequence). Trimming shortened V by 5 bases and J by 8 bases, and 16 bases separated the two germline ends. The CDR3 runs to 14 residues. DNA for the CDR3: TGTGCCAGCAGCCGGACTAAAGGTTGGGATGAGCAGTTCTTC. Translated, it gives CASSRTKGWDEQFF.

This clone came up once. V is TRBV23-1 and J is TRBJ1-1; 9 nucleotides align to TRBD1. TRBV23-1 is recorded as an ORF, its role being uncertain. The CDR3 runs 17 residues. The junction had 11 bases not matched to a gene; V was cut back by 6 bases and J by 0 bases. The CDR3 coding sequence is TGCGCCAGCAGCAGTCAATCTGGGACAGGGCTGAACACTGAAGCTTTCTTT. Translating gives CASSSQSGTGLNTEAFF.

The chain combines TRBV30 with TRBJ1-2, with D unresolved. The CDR3 totals 12 residues. From germline, CDR1 is GTSNPN and CDR2 SVGIG (reference sequence). With 5 bases removed from V and 8 bases from J, the gap between germline ends came to 15 bases. The CDR3 DNA reads as TGTGCCTGGGGTCGAAACCTTGGCGGCTACACCTTC. Translation gives CAWGRNLGGYTF.

This clone was recorded only once. CDR3 region: CASSRGGNYNEQFF. CDR3 sequence (DNA): TGTGCCAGTAGTAGGGGGGGGAACTACAATGAGCAGTTCTTC. The chain employs TRBV19 and TRBJ2-1; 7 bases agree with TRBD2. Germline V lookup: CDR1 LNHDA, CDR2 SQIVND (reference sequence). This CDR3 contains 14 residues. The ends lost 4 bases at V and 3 bases at J; junction bases unmatched: 3.

A word on this clone: Compared with germline, one end of the junction differs, possibly owing to a read error. The chain couples TRBV5-8 to TRBJ2-7, with a tentative D call TRBD2 (6 bases). The CDR3 sequence is 14 residues long. Germline V CDR1 and CDR2: SGHTS, YDEGEE. In nucleotides, the CDR3 is TGTGCCAGCAGCTTCATCTCGGGGGAGCTCACTCCACTCTTC. Amino acid sequence: CASSFISGELTPLF.